A single T cell receptor (beta chain) is shown here with its context. This clone's antigen is unknown. Base-call qualities are not available, and no considerably larger clone is one nucleotide away. This specimen belongs to a study of T cell responses to AZD1222 COVID-19 vaccine (dated by TCRdb to about 2021). General notes on the study: Because spike-specific TCR depth and breadth did not differ between the two schedules, AZD1222 recipients who got a second dose at roughly 4 weeks were pooled with those who got a second dose at roughly 12 weeks. A total of more than 230 trial participants underwent TCR sequencing, of whom nearly 210 had received two doses of AZD1222 and 26 had received two doses of the MenACWY control vaccine. Trial participants were enrolled by age into 18-55, 56-69 and 70-plus year subgroups, with about 150, 28 and 57 TCR-sequenced participants respectively.

The CDR3 regions of human TCRbeta chains were subjected to immunosequencing. The original pipeline was this. TCRs in the repertoires were compared against a reference library of SARS-CoV-2-specific TCRs that had been generated with the MIRA antigen-specificity platform. Breadth was defined as the fraction of unique TCRs that were SARS-CoV-2-associated, and depth was defined as the fraction of total T cells that were SARS-CoV-2-associated. Each spike-specific TCR was assigned to its reactive spike region and to a CD4 or CD8 class using the MIRA data. Log10-transformed breadth and depth values were compared by one-way ANOVA with Sidak's multiple comparisons tests. Held by TCRdb, this immuneACCESS table contains in-frame sequences only and omits some clones. Under half of the omission traces to an unresolved V gene where checked; the cause of the rest is unknown. D and trimming were read from the DNA, whereas the V and J calls and clone size are those reported in that table. Here the sample has 150,000 to 200,000 clones; roughly nine tenths occur a single time. The top ten clonotypes cover 2.6% of the sample.

The paper's findings and limits, for the study overall: Reportedly, close to half of the unique spike-specific TCRs recognized epitopes lying outside the regions that are mutated in the B.1.351 and B.1.1.7 variants. Participants were mostly white British and included more females than males, and it was suggested by the authors that clonal diversity may have been underestimated. No day 14 peak-response samples were available, so repertoires were characterized only after the peak T cell response. Conclusions about previously exposed vaccinees are limited because only six or seven AZD1222 recipients were SARS-CoV-2 seropositive at baseline. Vaccine-associated CD4 TCRs spanned the whole spike protein, with dominant responses in regions 160-218 and 743-854. A significant rise in spike-specific TCR breadth and depth was observed after two AZD1222 doses relative to day 0 and relative to MenACWY recipients. In the small 56-69-year group, the increase in depth fell short of significance, most likely because of low power.

Sequences SNHLY (CDR1) and FYNNEI (CDR2) are obtained from the germline V gene. The junction shows trimming of 5 bases on V and 7 bases on J, and the gene matches do not reach 12 bases of it. From the cysteine through the phenylalanine, the CDR3 covers 16 amino acids. This entry keeps only the CDR3 DNA: 48 bases, framed from base 1. The time point label here, explained by the study, means: baseline before first vaccination. The vaccinee samples were drawn from two UK trials, COV001 and COV002, one of which was a single-blind randomized controlled phase 2/3 trial testing AZD1222 (ChAdOx1 nCoV-19) in healthy adults. For TCRbeta chain sequencing, PBMC samples from trial participants were taken at day 0 and at day 28 after the second dose.

The sequence was collected from an adult in good health. The source was peripheral blood, collected on day 0 of AZD1222 vaccination. The V and J genes are TRBV2 and TRBJ1-5; 9 central bases correspond to TRBD1. The CDR3 in this case is CASSYPGQGSRQPQHF. The nucleotide sequence reads as follows: TGTGCCAGCAGTTATCCGGGACAGGGAAGTCGACAGCCCCAGCATTTT.